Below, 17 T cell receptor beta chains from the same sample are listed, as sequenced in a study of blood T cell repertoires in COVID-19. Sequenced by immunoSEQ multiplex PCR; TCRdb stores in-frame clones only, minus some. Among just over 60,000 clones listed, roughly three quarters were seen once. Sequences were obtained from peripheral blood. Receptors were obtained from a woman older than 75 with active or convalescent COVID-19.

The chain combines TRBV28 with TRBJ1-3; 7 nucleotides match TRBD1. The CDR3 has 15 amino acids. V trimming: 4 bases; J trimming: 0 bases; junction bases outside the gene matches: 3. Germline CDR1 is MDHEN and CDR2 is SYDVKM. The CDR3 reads CASSSGDSSGNTIYF. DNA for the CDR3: TGTGCCAGCAGTTCGGGGGACAGCTCTGGAAACACCATATATTTT.

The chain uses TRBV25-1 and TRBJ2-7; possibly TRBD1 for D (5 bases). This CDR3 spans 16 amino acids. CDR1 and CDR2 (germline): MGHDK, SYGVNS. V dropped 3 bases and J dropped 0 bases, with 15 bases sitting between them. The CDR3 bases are TGTGCCAGCAGTGACCACACGACAGTCAACTCCTACGAGCAGTACTTC. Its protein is CASSDHTTVNSYEQYF.

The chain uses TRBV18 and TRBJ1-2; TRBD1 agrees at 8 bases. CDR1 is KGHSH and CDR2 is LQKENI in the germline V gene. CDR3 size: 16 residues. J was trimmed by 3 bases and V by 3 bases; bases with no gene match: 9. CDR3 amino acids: CASSPTQGVPDYGYTF. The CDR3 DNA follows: TGTGCCAGCTCACCGACACAGGGGGTTCCTGACTATGGCTACACCTTC.

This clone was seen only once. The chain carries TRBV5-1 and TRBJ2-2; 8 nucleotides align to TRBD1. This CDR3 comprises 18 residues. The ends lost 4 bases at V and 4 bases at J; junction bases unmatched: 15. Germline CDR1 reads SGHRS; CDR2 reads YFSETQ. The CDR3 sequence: CASSRGQAGGIITGELFF. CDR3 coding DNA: TGCGCCAGCAGCCGGGGTCAGGCAGGGGGCATTATCACCGGGGAGCTGTTTTTT.

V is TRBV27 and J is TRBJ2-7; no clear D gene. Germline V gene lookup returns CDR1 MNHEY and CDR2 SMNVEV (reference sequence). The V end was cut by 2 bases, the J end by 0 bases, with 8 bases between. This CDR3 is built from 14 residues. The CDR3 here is CASSLSASSYEQYF. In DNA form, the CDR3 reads TGTGCCAGCAGTTTAAGCGCAAGCTCCTACGAGCAGTACTTC.

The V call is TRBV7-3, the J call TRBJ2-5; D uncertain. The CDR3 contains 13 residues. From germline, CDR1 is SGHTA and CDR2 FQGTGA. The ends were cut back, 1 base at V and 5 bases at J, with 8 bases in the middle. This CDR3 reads CASSLRPWETQYF. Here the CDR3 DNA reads TGTGCCAGCAGCTTAAGGCCCTGGGAGACCCAGTACTTC.

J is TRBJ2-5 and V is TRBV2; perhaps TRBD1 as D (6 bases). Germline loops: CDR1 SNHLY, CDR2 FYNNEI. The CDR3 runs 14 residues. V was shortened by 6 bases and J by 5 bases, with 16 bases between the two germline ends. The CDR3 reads CASRGAHTGETQYF. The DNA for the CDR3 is TGTGCCAGCAGGGGGGCCCACACGGGCGAGACCCAGTACTTC.

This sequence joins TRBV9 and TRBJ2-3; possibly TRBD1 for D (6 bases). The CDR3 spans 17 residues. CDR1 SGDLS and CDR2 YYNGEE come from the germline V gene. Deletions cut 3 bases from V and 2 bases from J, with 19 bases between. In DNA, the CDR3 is TGTGCCAGCAGCGACGGGACATTTTTCACTTTCACAGATACGCAGTATTTT. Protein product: CASSDGTFFTFTDTQYF.

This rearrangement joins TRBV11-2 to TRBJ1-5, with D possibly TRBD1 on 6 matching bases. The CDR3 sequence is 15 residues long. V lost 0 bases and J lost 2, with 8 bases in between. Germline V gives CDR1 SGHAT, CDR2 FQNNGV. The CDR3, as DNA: TGTGCCAGCAGCTTAGACAGGGGTGGCAATCAGCCCCAGCATTTT. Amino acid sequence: CASSLDRGGNQPQHF.

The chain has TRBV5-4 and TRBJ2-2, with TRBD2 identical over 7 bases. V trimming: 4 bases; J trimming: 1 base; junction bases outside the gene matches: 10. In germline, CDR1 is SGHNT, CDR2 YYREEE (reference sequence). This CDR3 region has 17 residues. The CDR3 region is CASSPRTGGKNTGELFF. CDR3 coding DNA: TGTGCCAGCAGCCCCCGAACGGGGGGAAAGAACACCGGGGAGCTGTTTTTT.

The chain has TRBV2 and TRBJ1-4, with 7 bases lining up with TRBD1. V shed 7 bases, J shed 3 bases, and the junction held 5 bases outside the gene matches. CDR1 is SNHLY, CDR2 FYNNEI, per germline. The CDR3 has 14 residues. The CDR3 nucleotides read TGTGCCAGCAACCTCGGGACAGCTAATGAAAAACTGTTTTTT. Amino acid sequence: CASNLGTANEKLFF.

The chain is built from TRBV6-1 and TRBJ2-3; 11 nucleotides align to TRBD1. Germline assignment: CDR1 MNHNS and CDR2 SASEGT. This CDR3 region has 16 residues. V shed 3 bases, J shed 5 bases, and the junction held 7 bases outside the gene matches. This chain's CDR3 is CASSDRGQGGVDTQYF. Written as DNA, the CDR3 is TGTGCCAGCAGTGATAGGGGACAGGGGGGTGTAGATACGCAGTATTTT.

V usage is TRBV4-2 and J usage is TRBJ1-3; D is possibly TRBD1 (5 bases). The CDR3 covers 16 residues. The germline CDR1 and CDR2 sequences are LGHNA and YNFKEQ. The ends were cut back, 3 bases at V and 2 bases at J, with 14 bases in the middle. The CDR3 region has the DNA TGTGCCAGCAGCCAGGTGGCCCAAGGGGCTGGAAACACCATATATTTT. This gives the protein CASSQVAQGAGNTIYF.

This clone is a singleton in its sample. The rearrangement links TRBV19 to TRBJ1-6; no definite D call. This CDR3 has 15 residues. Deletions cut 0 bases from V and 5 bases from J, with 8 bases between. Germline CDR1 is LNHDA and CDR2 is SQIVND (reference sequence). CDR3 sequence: CASSIDALNNSPLHF. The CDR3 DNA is TGTGCCAGTAGTATAGACGCACTGAATAATTCACCCCTCCACTTT.

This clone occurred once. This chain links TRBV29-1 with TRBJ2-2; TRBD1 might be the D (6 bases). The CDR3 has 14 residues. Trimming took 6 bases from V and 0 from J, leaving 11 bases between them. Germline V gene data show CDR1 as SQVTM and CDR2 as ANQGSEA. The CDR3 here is CSVADRTNTGELFF. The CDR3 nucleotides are TGCAGCGTCGCGGACAGAACGAACACCGGGGAGCTGTTTTTT.

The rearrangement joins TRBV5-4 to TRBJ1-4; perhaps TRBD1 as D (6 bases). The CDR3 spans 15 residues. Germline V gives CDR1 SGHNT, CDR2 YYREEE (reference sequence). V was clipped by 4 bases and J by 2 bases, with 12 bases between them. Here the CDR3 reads CASSAFGGTNEKLFF. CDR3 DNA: TGTGCCAGCAGCGCCTTTGGGGGCACTAATGAAAAACTGTTTTTT.

Here the CDR3 DNA reads TGTGCCAGCAGTACCCAGGGTGGATCACAAGAGACCCAGTACTTC. Its protein is CASSTQGGSQETQYF. The chain uses TRBV2 and TRBJ2-5; possibly TRBD1 for D (5 bases). Germline V gives CDR1 SNHLY, CDR2 FYNNEI. V lost 5 bases to trimming and J lost 2 bases, with 15 bases between them. CDR3 length: 15 residues.